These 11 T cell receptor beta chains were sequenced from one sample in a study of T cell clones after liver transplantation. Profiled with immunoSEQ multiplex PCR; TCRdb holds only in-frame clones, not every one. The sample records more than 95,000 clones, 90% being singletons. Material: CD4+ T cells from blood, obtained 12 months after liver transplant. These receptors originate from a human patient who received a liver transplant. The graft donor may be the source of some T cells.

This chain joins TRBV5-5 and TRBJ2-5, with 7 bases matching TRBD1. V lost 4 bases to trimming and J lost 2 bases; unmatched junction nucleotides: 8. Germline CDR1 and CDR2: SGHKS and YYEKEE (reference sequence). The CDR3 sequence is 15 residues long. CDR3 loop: CASSIFTGQQETQYF. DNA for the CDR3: TGTGCCAGCAGCATTTTTACGGGACAGCAAGAGACCCAGTACTTC.

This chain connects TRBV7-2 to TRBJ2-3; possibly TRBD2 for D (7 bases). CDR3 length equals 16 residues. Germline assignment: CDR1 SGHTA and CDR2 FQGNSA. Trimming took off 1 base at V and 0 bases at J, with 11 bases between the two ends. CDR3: CASSLGGGYSTDTQYF. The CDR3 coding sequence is TGTGCCAGCAGCTTAGGGGGGGGCTATAGCACAGATACGCAGTATTTT.

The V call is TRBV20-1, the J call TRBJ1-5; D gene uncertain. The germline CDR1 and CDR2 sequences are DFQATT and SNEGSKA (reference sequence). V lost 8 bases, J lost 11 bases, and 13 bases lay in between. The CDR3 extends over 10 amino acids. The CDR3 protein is CSPQFRAQHF. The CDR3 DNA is TGCAGTCCTCAGTTTCGGGCCCAGCATTTT.

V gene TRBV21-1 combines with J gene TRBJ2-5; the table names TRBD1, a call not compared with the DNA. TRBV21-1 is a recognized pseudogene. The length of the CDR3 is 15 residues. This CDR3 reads CASSSVDRAGETQYF. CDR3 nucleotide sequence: TGTGCCAGCAGCAGCGTCGACAGGGCGGGGGAGACCCAGTACTTC.

This CDR3 is CATTPGLAAYEQYF. The CDR3 DNA reads TGTGCCACCACGCCGGGACTAGCGGCCTACGAGCAGTACTTC. The gene calls are TRBV10-3 and TRBJ2-7; TRBD2 matches at 11 bases. The germline gives CDR1 ENHRY, CDR2 SYGVKD. The CDR3 length is 14 residues. With 10 bases clipped from V and 2 bases from J, the junction kept 7 bases outside the gene matches.

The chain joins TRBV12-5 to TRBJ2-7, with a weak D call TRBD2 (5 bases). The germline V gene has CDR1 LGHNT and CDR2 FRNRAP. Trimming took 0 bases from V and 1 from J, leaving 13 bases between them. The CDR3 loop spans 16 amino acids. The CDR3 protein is CASGLVRGQASYEQYF. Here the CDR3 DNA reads TGTGCTAGTGGTTTGGTACGCGGGCAGGCTTCCTACGAGCAGTACTTC.

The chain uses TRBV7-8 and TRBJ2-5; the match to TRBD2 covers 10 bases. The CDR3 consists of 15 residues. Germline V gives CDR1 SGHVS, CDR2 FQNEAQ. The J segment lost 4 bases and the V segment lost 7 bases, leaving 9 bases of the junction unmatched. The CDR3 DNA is TGTGCCAGCAACATTGGAGCGGGAGGGCGAGAGACCCAGTACTTC. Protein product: CASNIGAGGRETQYF.

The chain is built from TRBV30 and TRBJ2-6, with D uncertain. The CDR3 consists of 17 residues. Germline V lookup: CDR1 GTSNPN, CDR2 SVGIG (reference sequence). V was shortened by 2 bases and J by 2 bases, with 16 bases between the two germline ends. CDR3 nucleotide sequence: TGTGCCTGGAGTCAGCGTAGGGTCTTTACTGGGGCCAACGTCCTGACTTTC. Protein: CAWSQRRVFTGANVLTF.

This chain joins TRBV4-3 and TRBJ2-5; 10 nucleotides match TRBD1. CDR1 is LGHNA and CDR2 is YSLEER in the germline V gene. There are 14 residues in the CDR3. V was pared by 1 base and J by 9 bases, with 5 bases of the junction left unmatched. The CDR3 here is CASSQGPGTGAQYF. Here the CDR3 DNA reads TGCGCCAGCAGCCAAGGTCCCGGGACAGGGGCCCAGTACTTC.

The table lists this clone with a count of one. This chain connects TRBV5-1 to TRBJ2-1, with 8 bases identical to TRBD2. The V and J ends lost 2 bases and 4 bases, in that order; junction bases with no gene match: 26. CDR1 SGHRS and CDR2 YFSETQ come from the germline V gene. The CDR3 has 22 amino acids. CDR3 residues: CASSFGGHGLLSGTASYNEQFF. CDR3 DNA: TGCGCCAGCAGCTTTGGGGGACACGGACTGCTTAGCGGGACCGCCAGTTACAATGAGCAGTTCTTC.

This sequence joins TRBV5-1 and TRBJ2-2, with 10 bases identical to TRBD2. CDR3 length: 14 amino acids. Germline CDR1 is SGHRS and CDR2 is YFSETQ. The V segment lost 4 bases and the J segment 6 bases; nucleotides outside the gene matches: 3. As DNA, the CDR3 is TGCGCCAGCAGCCAGGGACTAGCGCCCGGGGAGCTGTTTTTT. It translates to CASSQGLAPGELFF.